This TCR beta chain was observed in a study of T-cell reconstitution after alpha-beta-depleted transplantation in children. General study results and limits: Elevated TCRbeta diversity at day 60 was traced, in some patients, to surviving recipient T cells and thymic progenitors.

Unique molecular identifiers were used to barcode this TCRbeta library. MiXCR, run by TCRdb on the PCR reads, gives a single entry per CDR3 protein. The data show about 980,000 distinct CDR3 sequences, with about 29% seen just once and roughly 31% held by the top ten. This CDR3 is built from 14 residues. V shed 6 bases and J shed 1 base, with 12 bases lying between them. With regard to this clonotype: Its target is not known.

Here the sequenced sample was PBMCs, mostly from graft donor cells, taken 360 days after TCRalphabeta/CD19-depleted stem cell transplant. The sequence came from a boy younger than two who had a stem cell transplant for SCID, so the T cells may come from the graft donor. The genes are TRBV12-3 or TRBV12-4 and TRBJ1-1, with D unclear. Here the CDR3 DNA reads TGTGCCAGCAGCCCACCCCCTAGGAACACTGAAGCTTTCTTT. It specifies CASSPPPRNTEAFF.